The 12 T cell receptor beta chains given below trace back to one sample, sequenced in a study of neurological immune-mediated disorders. MiXCR, run by TCRdb on the 5' RACE reads, gives a single entry per CDR3 protein. This sample has about 46,000 distinct CDR3 sequences, with roughly 3% found just once. The sample comprised PBMCs. These receptors all stem from a woman between 45 and 60 years old with multiple sclerosis.

This clonotype was seen at least ten times. This chain connects TRBV14 to TRBJ2-2, with unresolved D. CDR3 length: 12 residues. Trimming removed 4 bases at V and 6 bases at J, with 6 bases between. CDR1 is SGHDN and CDR2 is FVKESK in the germline V gene. This CDR3 reads CASSPLPGELFF. DNA for the CDR3: TGTGCCAGCAGCCCACTTCCCGGGGAGCTGTTTTTT.

This clonotype was observed many times. The chain couples TRBV2 to TRBJ1-5; TRBD1 matches at 7 bases. Germline V gives CDR1 SNHLY, CDR2 FYNNEI. Germline trimming cut 3 bases from V and 2 bases from J; bases unmatched to any gene: 7. The CDR3 totals 16 residues. DNA for the CDR3: TGTGCCAGCAGTGAGACAGGGCAACCGGGCAATCAGCCCCAGCATTTT. Protein product: CASSETGQPGNQPQHF.

This clonotype was counted ten times or more. The CDR3 region has the DNA TGTGCCAGCAGCTTACCAGGAGGCGGCTCACCCCTCCACTTT. Protein sequence: CASSLPGGGSPLHF. This chain links TRBV11-2 with TRBJ1-6; D not certain. The CDR3 is 14 amino acids. V dropped 2 bases and J dropped 10 bases, with 12 bases sitting between them. The germline CDR1 and CDR2 sequences are SGHAT and FQNNGV.

The table lists this clonotype with many counts. V is TRBV12-3 or TRBV12-4 and J is TRBJ2-7; TRBD2 might be the D (7 bases). The CDR3 spans 14 residues. V lost 7 bases and J 11 bases, leaving 24 bases between the germline ends. The CDR3 sequence: CASNIGAGARGKYF. DNA of the CDR3: TGTGCCAGCAACATCGGGGCGGGAGCGAGGGGGAAGTACTTC.

This clonotype has a count of ten or more. The chain employs TRBV20-1 and TRBJ2-1; 9 bases agree with TRBD2. The ends lost 3 bases at V and 4 bases at J; junction bases unmatched: 10. Germline V CDR1 and CDR2: DFQATT, SNEGSKA (reference sequence). The CDR3 is 16 amino acids. CDR3 amino acids: CSASSGGSGRYNEQFF. In DNA, the CDR3 is TGCAGTGCTAGCTCCGGGGGTAGCGGGAGATACAATGAGCAGTTCTTC.

This clonotype was seen many times. This chain uses TRBV5-6 with TRBJ2-7, with 7 bases aligning to TRBD1. The ends lost 4 bases at V and 4 bases at J; junction bases unmatched: 11. Germline loops: CDR1 SGHDT, CDR2 YYEEEE. This CDR3 has 15 residues. The CDR3: CASSPRRDRNYEQYV. The CDR3 DNA sequence: TGTGCCAGCAGCCCCCGTAGGGACAGAAATTACGAGCAGTACGTC.

This clonotype was detected many times. The V and J genes are TRBV20-1 and TRBJ1-1; tentatively, D is TRBD1 (5 bases). V lost 0 bases and J lost 4, with 12 bases in between. Germline V gene lookup returns CDR1 DFQATT and CDR2 SNEGSKA (reference sequence). This CDR3 has 14 amino acids. The CDR3 loop is CSARDGGLSTEAFF. As DNA, the CDR3 is TGCAGTGCTAGAGATGGGGGACTGAGCACTGAAGCTTTCTTT.

This clonotype was seen ten or more times. This chain connects TRBV5-6 to TRBJ2-1; a weak D match, TRBD2 (5 bases). V was trimmed by 0 bases and J by 2 bases, leaving 12 bases between them. Germline V gives CDR1 SGHDT, CDR2 YYEEEE. The CDR3 runs to 16 residues. CDR3 sequence (DNA): TGTGCCAGCAGCTTGGATTGGGAGTCTACCTACAATGAGCAGTTCTTC. It yields the protein CASSLDWESTYNEQFF.

This clonotype was counted at least ten times. This rearrangement joins TRBV20-1 to TRBJ1-5; 7 bases align to TRBD1. This CDR3 comprises 17 residues. The trim removed 2 bases at V and 5 bases at J, leaving 15 bases unmatched. The germline CDR1 and CDR2 sequences are DFQATT and SNEGSKA (reference sequence). CDR3 bases: TGCAGTGCTAGAAGACAGGGCGGCGAACCGGGTTATCAGCCCCAGCATTTT. This codes for CSARRQGGEPGYQPQHF.

This clonotype appeared many times. The chain joins TRBV5-1 to TRBJ1-1; D is unresolved. The germline CDR1 and CDR2 sequences are SGHRS and YFSETQ. The CDR3 runs 14 residues. Trimming cost V 0 bases and J 4 bases, with 10 bases left between them. The CDR3 loop is CASSLVPGSTEAFF. The CDR3 region has the DNA TGCGCCAGCAGCTTGGTCCCCGGGAGCACTGAAGCTTTCTTT.

This clonotype was recorded at least ten times. The chain has TRBV20-1 and TRBJ2-5, with 8 positions matching TRBD1. Per germline, CDR1 DFQATT and CDR2 SNEGSKA (reference sequence). The CDR3 spans 15 residues. V was clipped by 1 base and J by 2 bases; unmatched bases: 6. The CDR3 nucleotides read TGCAGTGCTAGAGTCCGACAGGGGCGGCAAGAGACCCAGTACTTC. Translation gives CSARVRQGRQETQYF.

This clonotype occurred many times. The chain is built from TRBV18 and TRBJ2-5, with 10 nucleotides matching TRBD2. Germline V gene sequence: CDR1 KGHSH, CDR2 LQKENI. CDR3 length: 16 residues. J gave up 4 bases and V 3 bases, and 8 bases lay outside the gene matches. DNA of the CDR3: TGTGCCAGCTCACCCCCTCTAGCGGGGGCCGTAGAGACCCAGTACTTC. Amino acid sequence: CASSPPLAGAVETQYF. The full variable domain, with the rest looked up from reference TRBV18 and TRBJ2-5, is NAGVMQNPRHLVRRRGQEARLRCSPMKGHSHVYWYRQLPEEGLKFMVYLQKENIIDESGMPKERFSAEFPKEGPSILRIQQVVRGDSAAYFCASSPPLAGAVETQYFGPGTRLLVL.